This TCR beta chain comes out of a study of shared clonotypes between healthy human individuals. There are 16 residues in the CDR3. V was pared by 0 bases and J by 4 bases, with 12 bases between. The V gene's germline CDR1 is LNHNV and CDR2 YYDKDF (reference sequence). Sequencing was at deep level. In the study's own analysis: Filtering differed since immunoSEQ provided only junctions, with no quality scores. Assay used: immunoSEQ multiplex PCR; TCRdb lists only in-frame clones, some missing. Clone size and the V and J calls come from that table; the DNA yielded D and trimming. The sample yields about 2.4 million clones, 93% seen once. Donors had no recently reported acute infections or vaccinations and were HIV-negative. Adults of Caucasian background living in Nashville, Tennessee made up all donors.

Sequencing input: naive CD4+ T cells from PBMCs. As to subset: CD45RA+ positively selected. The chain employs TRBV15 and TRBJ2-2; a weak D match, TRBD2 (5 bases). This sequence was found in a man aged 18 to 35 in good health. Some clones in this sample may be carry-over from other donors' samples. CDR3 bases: TGTGCCACCAGCAGAGATCTCGCGCTAGCCACCGGGGAGCTGTTTTTT. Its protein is CATSRDLALATGELFF.